This T cell receptor (beta chain) was captured by sequencing in a study of identifying expanded T cells in peripheral blood. Findings and caveats of the study: Technical replicates showed about 1.1 changed clones; two weeks roughly 15; four weeks 19. Variance in clone template counts between approximately 2-week samples significantly increased with total template count across all healthy donors.

Trimming took off 1 base at V and 4 bases at J, with 6 bases between the two ends. Germline CDR1 is SGHTS and CDR2 is YDEGEE. The CDR3 is 13 residues long. Collection occurred without any documented infections or immune events in donors. This table comes from immunoSEQ multiplex PCR, and its TCRdb copy is limited to in-frame clones, with some not included. Here the sample spans roughly 81,000 clones, around 83% being singletons. Points on this clone: Its matching antigen is unknown.

This TCR came from a person aged 18-69 years in good health. The rearrangement uses TRBV5-8 and TRBJ1-5; no reliable D call. The sample consisted of blood. CDR3 sequence: CASSLRKNQPQHF. The CDR3 DNA sequence: TGTGCCAGCAGCTTGAGGAAAAATCAGCCCCAGCATTTT.